Below, 21 T cell receptor beta chains from the same sample are listed, as sequenced in a study of T-cell reconstitution after alpha-beta-depleted transplantation in children. It was with unique molecular identifiers that the TCRbeta library was prepared. TCRdb recomputed calls from the PCR reads with MiXCR, one row per CDR3 protein. The sample yields about 470,000 distinct CDR3 sequences, 43% seen once. The sequenced sample was PBMCs, obtained before TCRalphabeta/CD19-depleted stem cell transplant. These receptors were collected from a girl aged 2-10 years with aplastic anemia, due to receive a stem cell transplant.

This clonotype was counted between two and nine times. The chain employs TRBV5-1 and TRBJ1-1, with TRBD1 identical over 10 bases. The length of the CDR3 is 17 residues. J was trimmed by 0 bases and V by 3 bases; bases with no gene match: 8. Looked up from germline, CDR1 is SGHRS and CDR2 is YFSETQ. The CDR3 spells CASSSGQGGDMNTEAFF. The CDR3 DNA is TGCGCCAGCAGCTCAGGACAGGGGGGGGACATGAACACTGAAGCTTTCTTT.

This clonotype has a count of ten or more. The rearrangement uses TRBV12-3 or TRBV12-4 and TRBJ1-2; 8 nucleotides match TRBD1. This CDR3 is built from 14 residues. Trimming removed 6 bases from V and 4 bases from J; junction bases left unmatched: 7. The CDR3 sequence is CASRTTGVGYGYTF. The CDR3 DNA is TGTGCCAGCAGAACGACAGGGGTAGGCTATGGCTACACCTTC.

CDR3 region: CASSQNLRGIEAFF. CDR3 nucleotides: TGTGCCAGCAGCCAAAATCTACGAGGAATTGAAGCTTTCTTT. The chain recombines TRBV3-1 with TRBJ1-1, with D unresolved. This CDR3 contains 14 residues. Germline CDR1 and CDR2: LGHDT and YNNKEL (reference sequence). V was pared by 2 bases and J by 7 bases, with 14 bases between.

This clonotype was picked up many times. The chain has TRBV6-1 and TRBJ2-1; 12 bases agree with TRBD2. V dropped 5 bases and J dropped 6; count of bases not matched to a gene: 5. The CDR3 is 15 residues long. In germline, CDR1 is MNHNS, CDR2 SASEGT. The CDR3: CASSPGLAGPNEQFF. CDR3 in DNA: TGTGCCAGCAGTCCGGGACTAGCGGGCCCCAATGAGCAGTTCTTC.

Ten or more counts support this clonotype. CDR3 sequence: CSVDLEGTSYGYTF. The CDR3 DNA is TGCAGCGTTGATCTGGAGGGAACGAGCTATGGCTACACCTTC. The chain carries TRBV29-1 and TRBJ1-2; D gene unclear. Germline lookup yields CDR1 SQVTM and CDR2 ANQGSEA. There are 14 residues in the CDR3. V lost 3 bases to trimming and J lost 4 bases, with 15 bases between them.

The chain links TRBV5-1 to TRBJ2-1; 8 nucleotides agree with TRBD2. Germline V gene data show CDR1 as SGHRS and CDR2 as YFSETQ. Trimming at V came to 0 bases and at J to 2 bases, leaving 7 bases not matched to a gene. This CDR3 region has 17 residues. CDR3 DNA sequence: TGCGCCAGCAGCTTGGAACCCCTAGCGGGCACCTACAATGAGCAGTTCTTC. This sequence encodes CASSLEPLAGTYNEQFF.

The genes are TRBV20-1 and TRBJ1-1; 7 bases are a match to TRBD1. This CDR3 is 14 amino acids long. V lost 1 base, J lost 2 bases, and 4 bases stayed unmatched. Germline values: CDR1 DFQATT, CDR2 SNEGSKA (reference sequence). The CDR3 loop is CSARVDRANTEAFF. In nucleotides, the CDR3 is TGCAGTGCTAGAGTCGACAGGGCTAACACTGAAGCTTTCTTT.

The chain combines TRBV7-8 with TRBJ1-5, with D hard to call. CDR1 is SGHVS, CDR2 FQNEAQ, per germline. With 2 bases removed from V and 2 bases from J, the gap between germline ends came to 19 bases. The CDR3 runs 18 residues. Here the CDR3 DNA reads TGTGCCAGCAGCTTATTAGCTCTCGGCCCACAAGGCAATCAGCCCCAGCATTTT. Its translation is CASSLLALGPQGNQPQHF.

The CDR3 loop is CSARDLGRVNTGELFF. CDR3 nucleotides: TGCAGTGCTAGAGATTTGGGAAGGGTGAACACCGGGGAGCTGTTTTTT. The rearrangement links TRBV20-1 to TRBJ2-2; D remains unclear. Per germline, CDR1 DFQATT and CDR2 SNEGSKA (reference sequence). The CDR3 runs to 16 residues. The V and J ends lost 0 bases and 1 base respectively, with 12 bases between them.

This clonotype was counted only a few times. The genes are TRBV12-3 or TRBV12-4 and TRBJ2-2, with D possibly TRBD1 on 6 matching bases. This CDR3 is 18 amino acids long. The ends were cut back, 2 bases at V and 2 bases at J, with 18 bases in the middle. CDR3 amino acids: CASSLFSRDIGNTGELFF. In DNA, the CDR3 is TGTGCCAGCAGTTTATTTTCCCGGGACATCGGTAACACCGGGGAGCTGTTTTTT.

The chain carries TRBV5-1 and TRBJ2-3; TRBD1 aligns across 7 bases. The CDR3 is made up of 14 amino acids. CDR1 is SGHRS and CDR2 is YFSETQ in the germline V gene. V trimming: 8 bases; J trimming: 2 bases; junction bases outside the gene matches: 8. The CDR3, as DNA: TGCGCCAGTACGAGAGGGACAGCCACAGATACGCAGTATTTT. This translates into CASTRGTATDTQYF.

This clonotype was recorded at least ten times. The genes are TRBV3-1 and TRBJ2-1, with D hard to call. Germline-derived CDR1 and CDR2 are LGHDT and YNNKEL (reference sequence). This CDR3 has 17 residues. The ends were cut back, 0 bases at V and 0 bases at J, with 12 bases in the middle. CDR3 bases: TGTGCCAGCAGCCAAGATCCCTCTGTCAACTCCTACAATGAGCAGTTCTTC. Translated: CASSQDPSVNSYNEQFF.

This clonotype showed up many times. This rearrangement joins TRBV20-1 to TRBJ1-2, with a possible D match to TRBD1 (6 bases). Germline V gene sequence: CDR1 DFQATT, CDR2 SNEGSKA (reference sequence). Between the trimmed V and J ends, which lost 4 bases and 6 bases, there was a span of 15 bases. This CDR3 comprises 13 residues. In DNA form, the CDR3 reads TGCAGTGCTACAAAAGGGGGGAGGGATGGCTACACCTTC. Protein: CSATKGGRDGYTF.

With respect to this clonotype: An end of the junction does not agree with germline; a read error may underlie this. J is TRBJ1-5 and V is TRBV20-1; no clear D. Germline V CDR1 and CDR2: DFQATT, SNEGSKA (reference sequence). The CDR3 has 16 residues. This chain's CDR3 is CCARDTVLNSNQPQHF. The CDR3 region has the DNA TGCTGTGCTAGAGATACAGTCCTGAATAGCAATCAGCCCCAGCATTTT.

This clonotype was found a few times. This rearrangement joins TRBV7-9 to TRBJ1-2; D not certain. The germline V gene encodes CDR1 SEHNR and CDR2 FQNEAQ (reference sequence). V was cut by 4 bases and J by 8 bases, with 17 bases left in between. The CDR3 totals 14 residues. CDR3 bases: TGTGCCAGCAGCTCTCACCTATATGGGCAAGGCTACACCTTC. This codes for CASSSHLYGQGYTF. Full variable domain (missing parts from reference TRBV7-9 and TRBJ1-2): DTGVSQNPRHKITKRGQNVTFRCDPISEHNRLYWYRQTLGQGPEFLTYFQNEAQLEKSRLLSDRFSAERPKGSFSTLEIQRTEQGDSAMYLCASSSHLYGQGYTFGSGTRLTVV.

This clonotype was counted many times. The CDR3 nucleotides are TGTGCCAGCAGCTTAGGGAACACCGGGGAGCTGTTTTTT. Translated: CASSLGNTGELFF. The chain employs TRBV7-6 and TRBJ2-2; D not certain. This CDR3 has 13 residues. Germline V CDR1 and CDR2: SGHVS, FNYEAQ. V was shortened by 1 base and J by 1 base, with 1 base between the two germline ends.

Many counts were recorded for this clonotype. The rearrangement uses TRBV12-3 or TRBV12-4 and TRBJ2-5, with 7 bases that match TRBD1. V was clipped by 4 bases and J by 2 bases; unmatched bases: 1. The CDR3 is 13 amino acids. The CDR3 DNA follows: TGTGCCAGCAGTTACAGGGGTCAAGAGACCCAGTACTTC. This translates into CASSYRGQETQYF.

This clonotype was recorded a few times. The chain recombines TRBV5-5 with TRBJ1-5, with D maybe TRBD1 (5 bases). V lost 3 bases to trimming and J lost 1 base, with 11 bases between them. This CDR3 region has 15 residues. CDR1 SGHKS and CDR2 YYEKEE come from the germline V gene (reference sequence). The CDR3 region has the DNA TGTGCCAGCAGCTCGGGGGGTCTGAGCAATCAGCCCCAGCATTTT. It encodes CASSSGGLSNQPQHF.

Only a few counts were recorded for this clonotype. V is TRBV5-1 and J is TRBJ2-2, with 10 bases identical to TRBD1. Unmatched junction bases numbered 8, after V lost 5 bases and J lost 4 bases. The CDR3 is made up of 16 amino acids. Germline CDR1 SGHRS, CDR2 YFSETQ. CDR3 sequence (DNA): TGCGCCAGCAGTCAGACGGGACAGGGGAGCACCGGGGAGCTGTTTTTT. It encodes CASSQTGQGSTGELFF.

Regarding this clonotype: One base away lies a much larger clone, so this may be a sequencing read error. The genes are TRBV12-3 or TRBV12-4 and TRBJ2-2, with D unresolved. V was clipped by 3 bases and J by 2 bases, with 10 bases between them. The length of the CDR3 is 15 residues. The CDR3 region is CASSFGQQNTGELFF. The CDR3 coding sequence is TGTGCCAGCAGTTTTGGGCAGCAAAACACCGGGGAGCTGTTTTTT.

The chain recombines TRBV28 with TRBJ2-7, with TRBD1 matching over 7 bases. The CDR3 has 16 amino acids. V shed 5 bases, J shed 3 bases, and the junction held 13 bases outside the gene matches. Germline CDR1 MDHEN, CDR2 SYDVKM. Here the CDR3 reads CASSMPRDSAGYEQYF. The CDR3 DNA sequence: TGTGCCAGCAGTATGCCCCGGGACAGCGCGGGCTACGAGCAGTACTTC.